These 24 T cell receptor beta chains were sequenced from one sample in a study of T cells in Graves' hyperthyroidism and ophthalmopathy. Amplified regions were TCR beta CDR3 sequences from RNA transcripts. During a first-round RT-PCR of the TCR CDR3, the HTBI primer set was used. One entry per CDR3 protein, called by TCRdb with MiXCR from the multiplex PCR reads. The repertoire has 450,000 to 700,000 distinct CDR3 sequences, 46% of them found once; the top ten carry approximately 8.4%. Source material: peripheral blood or thyroid tissue (not recorded which). Receptors were obtained from a woman between 18 and 30 years old with Graves' hyperthyroidism.

The chain joins TRBV5-1 to TRBJ2-2, with D unclear. V gave up 0 bases and J gave up 0 bases, with 9 bases separating them. There are 16 residues in the CDR3. CDR1 SGHRS and CDR2 YFSETQ come from the germline V gene. CDR3 sequence: CASSLVQRSNTGELFF. The CDR3 bases are TGCGCCAGCAGCTTGGTGCAGCGATCGAACACCGGGGAGCTGTTTTTT.

As for this clonotype: A much larger clonotype is one base distant, so this may be a read error. The chain recombines TRBV20-1 with TRBJ2-5, with D perhaps matching TRBD1 or TRBD2 (5 bases each). CDR1 and CDR2 (germline): DFQATT, SNEGSKA (reference sequence). CDR3 size: 15 residues. Trimming cost V 2 bases and J 5 bases, with 18 bases left between them. The CDR3 protein is CSARSGGRGWETQYF. The CDR3 nucleotides read TGCAGTGCTAGAAGTGGGGGTCGTGGGTGGGAGACCCAGTACTTC.

This clonotype was detected many times. The chain links TRBV19 to TRBJ1-5; D is undetermined. Germline lookup yields CDR1 LNHDA and CDR2 SQIVND (reference sequence). The CDR3 contains 12 residues. With 3 bases removed from V and 1 base from J, the gap between germline ends came to 1 base. For the CDR3, the DNA is TGTGCCAGTAGTATCAGCAATCAGCCCCAGCATTTT. Translating gives CASSISNQPQHF. The whole variable domain, remainder taken from reference TRBV19 and TRBJ1-5, is DGGITQSPKYLFRKEGQNVTLSCEQNLNHDAMYWYRQDPGQGLRLIYYSQIVNDFQKGDIAEGYSVSREKKESFPLTVTSAQKNPTAFYLCASSISNQPQHFGDGTRLSIL.

The V gene is TRBV7-3, the J gene TRBJ1-1, with 9 nucleotides matching TRBD1. With V trimmed by 4 bases and J by 9 bases, 6 bases remained unmatched. CDR3 length: 13 residues. Germline lookup yields CDR1 SGHTA and CDR2 FQGTGA. The CDR3 nucleotides read TGTGCCAGCAGCTCGACAGGGACAGGGCAAGCTTTCTTT. Translating it yields CASSSTGTGQAFF.

Comment on this clonotype: This could be a read error, since a much larger clone is one nucleotide away. The chain couples TRBV20-1 to TRBJ1-4; no clear D gene. Germline CDR1 DFQATT, CDR2 SNEGSKA (reference sequence). There are 14 residues in the CDR3. The V end was cut by 6 bases, the J end by 4 bases, with 15 bases between. CDR3 DNA sequence: TGCAGTGCCCCCGGGAACGGACTTAATGAAAAACTGTTTTTT. This gives the protein CSAPGNGLNEKLFF.

J is TRBJ2-5 and V is TRBV29-1, with D tentatively TRBD2 (6 bases). The CDR3 sequence is 14 residues long. Germline V gives CDR1 SQVTM, CDR2 ANQGSEA. The ends were cut back, 1 base at V and 8 bases at J, with 17 bases in the middle. CDR3 in DNA: TGCAGCGTTGAAGGCCCTGAGGAGGGAGGAACCCAGTACTTC. Protein sequence: CSVEGPEEGGTQYF.

This clonotype was seen many times. V usage is TRBV6-5 and J usage is TRBJ2-2; 10 bases line up with TRBD1. Germline values: CDR1 MNHEY, CDR2 SVGAGI. Unmatched junction bases numbered 7, after V lost 7 bases and J lost 5 bases. This CDR3 has 15 amino acids. The CDR3 region is CASTSQGQGTGELFF. DNA for the CDR3: TGTGCCAGCACTTCCCAGGGACAGGGGACCGGGGAGCTGTTTTTT.

This rearrangement joins TRBV6-1 to TRBJ1-2; D is unresolved. Trimming removed 6 bases from V and 8 bases from J, with 16 bases in between. The length of the CDR3 is 13 residues. The germline V gene has CDR1 MNHNS and CDR2 SASEGT. For the CDR3, the DNA is TGTGCCAGCAGCCTTACGAGAACGCGAGGCTACACCTTC. Amino acid sequence: CASSLTRTRGYTF.

The chain recombines TRBV11-3 with TRBJ2-7; 14 nucleotides match TRBD2. The CDR3 consists of 16 residues. Germline lookup yields CDR1 SGHNT and CDR2 YENEEA. With 5 bases clipped from V and 5 bases from J, the junction kept 8 bases outside the gene matches. CDR3 sequence (DNA): TGTGCCAGCAGCCCGGGACTAGCGGGAGAGCCCAACGAGCAGTACTTC. As protein: CASSPGLAGEPNEQYF. Filled out from reference TRBV11-3 and TRBJ2-7, the complete variable domain reads EAGVVQSPRYKIIEKKQPVAFWCNPISGHNTLYWYLQNLGQGPELLIRYENEEAVDDSQLPKDRFSAERLKGVDSTLKIQPAELGDSAVYLCASSPGLAGEPNEQYFGPGTRLTVT.

The V gene is TRBV15, the J gene TRBJ2-1, with TRBD2 identical over 13 bases. J gave up 9 bases and V 2 bases, and 4 bases lay outside the gene matches. Per the germline V gene, CDR1 is LNHNV and CDR2 is YYDKDF (reference sequence). The CDR3 is 15 residues long. The CDR3 region is CATSRSLAGGGEQFF. CDR3 bases: TGTGCCACCAGCAGATCACTAGCGGGAGGGGGTGAGCAGTTCTTC.

The chain employs TRBV25-1 and TRBJ2-1, with D possibly TRBD1 on 6 matching bases. Trimming shortened V by 7 bases and J by 6 bases, and 7 bases separated the two germline ends. This CDR3 has 11 residues. Germline V gene sequence: CDR1 MGHDK, CDR2 SYGVNS. CDR3 sequence: CASIGGNEQFF. The CDR3 bases are TGTGCCAGCATAGGGGGCAATGAGCAGTTCTTC. Combining the CDR3 with reference TRBV25-1 and TRBJ2-1 gives the whole variable domain EADIYQTPRYLVIGTGKKITLECSQTMGHDKMYWYQQDPGMELHLIHYSYGVNSTEKGDLSSESTVSRIRTEHFPLTLESARPSHTSQYLCASIGGNEQFFGPGTRLTVL.

This clonotype was counted many times. The V call is TRBV12-3 or TRBV12-4, the J call TRBJ2-7; D remains ambiguous. This CDR3 spans 13 amino acids. Trimming shortened V by 4 bases and J by 2 bases, and 9 bases separated the two germline ends. Here the CDR3 reads CASSSVYTYEQYF. CDR3 coding DNA: TGTGCCAGCAGTTCGGTATATACCTACGAGCAGTACTTC.

This clonotype was seen more than once but under ten times. J is TRBJ2-1 and V is TRBV7-9; D is uncertain. CDR1 is SEHNR, CDR2 FQNEAQ, per germline (reference sequence). The CDR3 is 13 residues long. V lost 5 bases to trimming and J lost 7 bases, with 12 bases between them. The CDR3 DNA is TGTGCCAGCAGCCTCGCCCTGCAGAATGAGCAGTTCTTC. It codes for CASSLALQNEQFF.

J is TRBJ2-4 and V is TRBV29-1; tentatively, D is TRBD2 (5 bases). This CDR3 comprises 13 residues. Germline V gene data show CDR1 as SQVTM and CDR2 as ANQGSEA. V was pared by 5 bases and J by 4 bases, with 12 bases between. In DNA, the CDR3 is TGCAGCGTTCGAGCGAGGGATAAAAACATTCAGTACTTC. This translates into CSVRARDKNIQYF.

The rearrangement uses TRBV20-1 and TRBJ1-2; TRBD1 might be the D (5 bases). CDR3 size: 15 residues. V was trimmed by 4 bases and J by 7 bases, leaving 22 bases between them. In germline, CDR1 is DFQATT, CDR2 SNEGSKA (reference sequence). The CDR3 here is CSANFLAGTGGGYTF. CDR3 in DNA: TGCAGTGCTAATTTTTTGGCAGGGACGGGGGGTGGCTACACCTTC.

This clonotype was recorded many times. This chain links TRBV12-3 or TRBV12-4 with TRBJ1-5; 11 nucleotides agree with TRBD1. Trimming removed 6 bases from V and 6 bases from J; junction bases left unmatched: 4. This CDR3 comprises 14 residues. The CDR3 DNA reads as TGTGCCAGCAGCGGACAGGGGGCCTCTCAGCCCCAGCATTTT. Its translation is CASSGQGASQPQHF.

V gene TRBV24-1 combines with J gene TRBJ2-7, with 10 bases fitting TRBD2. The end of the DNA is better explained by TRBJ2-1, so the J call may be wrong. CDR3 length: 17 amino acids. Per the germline V gene, CDR1 is KGHDR and CDR2 is SFDVKD. The CDR3 DNA follows: TGTGCCACCAGTGCCCGAGGGACTAGCGATAACTACAATGAGCAGTTCTTC. Amino acids: CATSARGTSDNYNEQFF.

Notes on this clonotype: The conserved closing phenylalanine or tryptophan is absent in this CDR3, likely reflecting a read error. The chain links TRBV6-5 to TRBJ1-1; no clear D gene. With 6 bases removed from V and 7 bases from J, the gap between germline ends came to 9 bases. There are 11 residues in the CDR3. Germline lookup yields CDR1 MNHEY and CDR2 SVGAGI. DNA of the CDR3: TGTGCCAGCAGGACGGGAAATGAAGCTTTCCTT. Encoded protein: CASRTGNEAFL.

The chain combines TRBV4-1 with TRBJ1-2, with D maybe TRBD1 (6 bases). The germline V and J ends were trimmed by 2 bases and 6 bases, with 16 bases remaining between them. The CDR3 spans 15 residues. CDR1 MGHRA and CDR2 YSYEKL come from the germline V gene. CDR3 nucleotides: TGCGCCAGCAGCCAACTCAGGGGTCCCGGAAATGGCTACACCTTC. Translation gives CASSQLRGPGNGYTF.

Worth noting for this clonotype: This CDR3 fails to terminate in the conserved phenylalanine or tryptophan, so it likely reflects a read error. This rearrangement joins TRBV29-1 to TRBJ1-4, with a tentative D call TRBD1 (6 bases). CDR1 is SQVTM, CDR2 ANQGSEA, per germline. Trimming cost V 3 bases and J 8 bases, with 10 bases left between them. The CDR3 contains 12 residues. CDR3 in DNA: TGCAGCGTTGACAGGGGCGGGGAAAAACTGTTTCTT. Protein product: CSVDRGGEKLFL.

This rearrangement joins TRBV7-9 to TRBJ2-5; 9 positions match TRBD1. V shed 5 bases, J shed 5 bases, and the junction held 6 bases outside the gene matches. The germline V gene has CDR1 SEHNR and CDR2 FQNEAQ (reference sequence). The CDR3 covers 14 residues. CDR3 bases: TGTGCCAGCAGCGTCACAGGGGGCGCGGAGACCCAGTACTTC. It specifies CASSVTGGAETQYF. Variable domain in full (rest from reference TRBV7-9 and TRBJ2-5): DTGVSQNPRHKITKRGQNVTFRCDPISEHNRLYWYRQTLGQGPEFLTYFQNEAQLEKSRLLSDRFSAERPKGSFSTLEIQRTEQGDSAMYLCASSVTGGAETQYFGPGTRLLVL.

The chain recombines TRBV6-6 with TRBJ1-4, with D possibly matching TRBD1 (6 bases). Looked up from germline, CDR1 is MNHNY and CDR2 is SVGAGI (reference sequence). V lost 2 bases and J 4 bases, leaving 23 bases between the germline ends. This CDR3 has 19 amino acids. The DNA of the CDR3 is TGTGCCAGCAGTTACCTTGGACAGATAGCCCCAAAGCGTAATGAAAAACTGTTTTTT. It encodes CASSYLGQIAPKRNEKLFF.

This clonotype was detected once. At one end the junction does not follow the germline gene, possibly because of a read error. V is TRBV7-9 and J is TRBJ2-5; TRBD2 aligns across 10 bases. The CDR3 is 14 residues long. Germline V lookup: CDR1 SEHNR, CDR2 FQNEAQ (reference sequence). Here the CDR3 DNA reads TGTGCCAGCAGTTTAGGTGCTAGCGGGAGTTCTTTCCTCTTC. This codes for CASSLGASGSSFLF.

The chain links TRBV4-2 to TRBJ2-2, with 8 positions matching TRBD2. Germline V CDR1 and CDR2: LGHNA, YNFKEQ. V lost 1 base to trimming and J lost 4 bases; unmatched junction nucleotides: 8. The CDR3 covers 17 residues. The CDR3 region has the DNA TGTGCCAGCAGCCAAGGTGCGAGCGGGAGTTTCACCGGGGAGCTGTTTTTT. This sequence encodes CASSQGASGSFTGELFF.